One and the same sample provided the 22 T cell receptor beta chains below, sequenced in a study of T cell clonality in common variable immunodeficiency. The protocol was immunoSEQ multiplex PCR, while the TCRdb copy is restricted to in-frame clones and leaves out a portion. This sample has 40,000 to 45,000 clones, each found more than once. The sample was peripheral blood mononuclear cells. These receptors all come from a person between 18 and 69 years old in good health.

This clone was found many times. From the germline J gene comes the end of the CDR3, since the read stops 3 residues before it. This sequence joins TRBV7-9 and TRBJ1-1; D is possibly TRBD1 (5 bases). The CDR3 extends over 14 amino acids. Germline values: CDR1 SEHNR, CDR2 FQNEAQ (reference sequence). V lost 4 bases to trimming and J lost 1 base, with 10 bases between them. Partial CDR3 DNA: TGTGCCAGCAGCTCCCAGGGTTGGAACACTGAA. Translation: CASSSQGWNTE. The CDR3 as a whole reads CASSSQGWNTEAFF.

This clone was observed at least ten times. The CDR3 end lies 3 residues beyond the end of the read and is filled in from the germline J gene. The chain links TRBV29-1 to TRBJ1-2; D is possibly TRBD1 (6 bases). V was pared by 0 bases and J by 5 bases, with 16 bases between. Germline loops: CDR1 SQVTM, CDR2 ANQGSEA. The CDR3 is 15 residues long. The part of the CDR3 DNA that was read is TGCAGCGTTGAAGAGGAGGAGGGGGTAGGGTATGGC. It translates to CSVEEEEGVGYG. The full-length CDR3 reads as CSVEEEEGVGYGYTF. Supplemented by reference TRBV29-1 and TRBJ1-2, the full variable domain reads SAVISQKPSRDICQRGTSLTIQCQVDSQVTMMFWYRQQPGQSLTLIATANQGSEATYESGFVIDKFPISRPNLTFSTLTVSNMSPEDSSIYLCSVEEEEGVGYGYTFGSGTRLTVV.

In its sample, this clone was seen many times. Partial CDR3 DNA: TGTGCCAGCAGCAAAATACAAACGGGGGAGACTGAA. Its protein is CASSKIQTGETE. The whole CDR3 protein is CASSKIQTGETEAFF. The chain links TRBV7-2 to TRBJ1-1; D perhaps matches TRBD1 (5 bases). The sequenced fragment ends 3 residues before the CDR3 boundary, so the rest is inferred from the germline J gene. This CDR3 is 15 amino acids long. Deletions cut 5 bases from V and 5 bases from J, with 18 bases between. Looked up from germline, CDR1 is SGHTA and CDR2 is FQGNSA.

This clone was detected ten times or more. The read ends 3 residues early relative to the CDR3; the germline J gene fills the gap. The genes are TRBV6-1 and TRBJ2-3; 10 nucleotides align to TRBD2. Germline CDR1 is MNHNS and CDR2 is SASEGT. After removal of 4 bases from V and 5 bases from J, the junction contained 3 bases not matched to a gene. The CDR3 runs 14 residues. The sequenced part of the CDR3 DNA is TGTGCCAGCAGTGGAGTAGCGGGGGGAGATACG. Amino acid sequence: CASSGVAGGDT. The entire CDR3 protein reads CASSGVAGGDTQYF.

This clone was recorded many times. The read halts 3 residues ahead of the CDR3 end, with the missing end drawn from the germline J gene. The gene calls are TRBV6-1 and TRBJ1-6; perhaps TRBD1 as D (5 bases). Per germline, CDR1 MNHNS and CDR2 SASEGT. The CDR3 has 14 residues. V lost 1 base to trimming and J lost 5 bases, with 6 bases between them. The CDR3 bases that were read are TGTGCCAGCAGTGAAGAGACAGATAATTCACCC. It translates to CASSEETDNSP. The CDR3 reads in full as CASSEETDNSPLHF.

There are a few counts of this clone. The sequenced fragment ends 3 residues before the CDR3 boundary, so the rest is inferred from the germline J gene. The V and J genes are TRBV7-9 and TRBJ2-1; 9 positions agree with TRBD2. V shed 1 base, J shed 6 bases, and the junction held 4 bases outside the gene matches. The CDR3 contains 15 residues. CDR1 is SEHNR, CDR2 FQNEAQ, per germline (reference sequence). The part of the CDR3 DNA that was read is TGTGCCAGCAGCTTAGTTGGCGGGGGGGCCAATGAG. Its protein product is CASSLVGGGANE. The whole CDR3 is CASSLVGGGANEQFF.

This clone was counted ten times or more. The read is 3 residues too short to cover the CDR3 end, so that end is filled in from the germline J gene. The rearrangement uses TRBV14 and TRBJ2-3; TRBD2 agrees at 11 bases. Germline V CDR1 and CDR2: SGHDN, FVKESK. Unmatched junction bases numbered 7, after V lost 6 bases and J lost 2 bases. The length of the CDR3 is 16 residues. CDR3 region: CASSRGLAVLTDTQYF. The covered CDR3 bases are TGTGCCAGCAGTCGGGGACTAGCGGTCCTCACAGATACG.

This clone has a count of ten or more. The read halts 3 residues ahead of the CDR3 end, with the missing end drawn from the germline J gene. V and J are TRBV6-1 and TRBJ2-1, with TRBD1 as a possible D gene (6 bases). Germline V gene data show CDR1 as MNHNS and CDR2 as SASEGT. V shed 6 bases and J shed 4 bases, with 19 bases lying between them. This CDR3 is 16 amino acids long. CDR3 region: CASSERHGTIYNEQFF. The CDR3 DNA, read in part, is TGTGCCAGCAGCGAAAGACACGGGACAATATACAATGAG.

This clone was recorded at least ten times. The read ends 3 residues shy of where the CDR3 ends; the end is completed using the germline J gene. This chain connects TRBV20-1 to TRBJ2-3, with 11 nucleotides matching TRBD2. Germline assignment: CDR1 DFQATT and CDR2 SNEGSKA (reference sequence). Germline trimming cut 5 bases from V and 3 bases from J; bases unmatched to any gene: 10. This CDR3 comprises 16 residues. The covered CDR3 bases are TGCAGTGCTCCATCCTTAGCGGGAGGGTTGACAGATACG. This sequence encodes CSAPSLAGGLTDT. The entire CDR3 protein is CSAPSLAGGLTDTQYF.

This clone was counted many times. The read comes to an end 3 residues before the CDR3 does, leaving the germline J gene to fill in the end. This chain joins TRBV15 and TRBJ1-1; 7 bases match TRBD1. This CDR3 region has 16 residues. Germline CDR1 and CDR2: LNHNV and YYDKDF (reference sequence). The V segment lost 1 base and the J segment 7 bases; nucleotides outside the gene matches: 12. The CDR3 DNA, read in part, is TGTGCCACCAGCAGAGGTCAAGGGACAGACCGACGTGAA. This encodes CATSRGQGTDRRE. The entire CDR3 is CATSRGQGTDRREAFF.

In this sample, this clone turned up many times. The CDR3 loop reads CAIRAGQPQHF. Incomplete CDR3 DNA: TGTGCCATCAGGGCGGGTCAGCCC. The chain recombines TRBV10-3 with TRBJ1-5, with D unresolved. The read terminates 3 residues ahead of where the CDR3 ends, so the germline J gene completes it. Trimming pared 6 bases from V and 6 bases from J, leaving 6 bases between. Germline loops: CDR1 ENHRY, CDR2 SYGVKD. The CDR3 is 11 amino acids.

This clone showed up many times. One end of the junction is discordant with germline, which a read error may explain. The read terminates 3 residues ahead of where the CDR3 ends, so the germline J gene completes it. V usage is TRBV5-1 and J usage is TRBJ1-2; TRBD1 matches 8 bases. In germline, CDR1 is SGHRS, CDR2 YFSETQ. The CDR3 runs to 15 residues. This chain's CDR3 is CASSLGGQGSYGYTF. CDR3 bases read: TGTGCCAGCAGCTTGGGAGGACAGGGTAGCTATGGC. The full variable domain, its missing parts supplied by reference TRBV5-1 and TRBJ1-2, is KAGVTQTPRYLIKTRGQQVTLSCSPISGHRSVSWYQQTPGQGLQFLFEYFSETQRNKGNFPGRFSGRQFSNSRSEMNVSTLELGDSALYLCASSLGGQGSYGYTFGSGTRLTVV.

This clone was seen many times. The CDR3 end is not reached by the read, which stops 3 residues before it; the germline J gene fills it in. This sequence joins TRBV6-1 and TRBJ1-3; tentatively, D is TRBD1 (5 bases). The CDR3 totals 15 residues. V was trimmed by 0 bases and J by 1 base, leaving 7 bases between them. Germline CDR1 reads MNHNS; CDR2 reads SASEGT. CDR3 region: CASSEAEGSGNTIYF. CDR3 bases read: TGTGCCAGCAGTGAAGCGGAGGGGTCTGGAAACACC.

This clone was found many times. The read ends 3 residues early relative to the CDR3; the germline J gene fills the gap. The gene calls are TRBV2 and TRBJ2-2, with 10 bases that match TRBD2. Germline-derived CDR1 and CDR2 are SNHLY and FYNNEI. There are 15 residues in the CDR3. After removal of 6 bases from V and 5 bases from J, the junction contained 6 bases not matched to a gene. The chain's CDR3 is CASRAASGRTGELFF. The CDR3 bases that were read are TGTGCCAGCAGGGCCGCTAGCGGGAGAACCGGGGAG.

In its sample, this clone was seen many times. Read sequence stops 3 residues before the CDR3 end, and the germline J gene provides the missing end. This chain uses TRBV11-2 with TRBJ2-3; 8 bases line up with TRBD1. The CDR3 runs to 14 residues. Germline V gene data show CDR1 as SGHAT and CDR2 as FQNNGV. V was clipped by 3 bases and J by 3 bases; unmatched bases: 2. CDR3 in amino acids: CASSFGQGTDTQYF. Incomplete CDR3 DNA: TGTGCCAGCAGCTTCGGACAGGGAACAGATACG.

This clone was seen more than once but under ten times. The read halts 3 residues ahead of the CDR3 end, with the missing end drawn from the germline J gene. The chain links TRBV27 to TRBJ2-7, with 8 bases identical to TRBD1. V lost 5 bases, J lost 3 bases, and 9 bases stayed unmatched. Germline V gene lookup returns CDR1 MNHEY and CDR2 SMNVEV (reference sequence). CDR3 size: 15 residues. CDR3 protein: CASSPSDRGIYEQYF. The sequenced CDR3 bases are TGTGCCAGCAGTCCCTCCGACAGGGGTATCTACGAG.

There are many counts of this clone. CDR3 sequence: CAISASSYEQYF. The sequenced part of the CDR3 DNA is TGTGCCATCAGTGCCAGTTCCTACGAG. V is TRBV10-3 and J is TRBJ2-7; D unresolved. The read is 3 residues too short to cover the CDR3 end, so that end is filled in from the germline J gene. Germline V gene sequence: CDR1 ENHRY, CDR2 SYGVKD. The germline V and J ends were trimmed by 4 bases and 1 base, with 5 bases remaining between them. CDR3 length: 12 amino acids.

This clone was observed at least ten times. Read sequence stops 3 residues before the CDR3 end, and the germline J gene provides the missing end. The J gene is TRBJ1-2, the V gene TRBV5-1, with D uncertain. CDR1 and CDR2 (germline): SGHRS, YFSETQ. The V gene lost 0 bases and the J gene lost 7 bases, with 10 bases spanning the gap. The CDR3 totals 13 residues. The CDR3: CASSLEVGSGYTF. The covered CDR3 bases are TGCGCCAGCAGCTTGGAGGTAGGGTCTGGC.

This clone was detected many times. The read stops 3 residues short of the end of the CDR3; the missing end is completed from the germline J gene. This chain connects TRBV6-1 to TRBJ1-2; 7 nucleotides line up with TRBD1. V gave up 4 bases and J gave up 4 bases; unmatched junction bases: 9. The CDR3 runs 15 residues. Germline V lookup: CDR1 MNHNS, CDR2 SASEGT. The covered CDR3 bases are TGTGCCAGCAGTGCCAGAACAGGGGCGGGCTATGGC. Amino acid sequence: CASSARTGAGYG. The whole CDR3 region reads CASSARTGAGYGYTF.

This clone was counted ten times or more. The read ends 3 residues before the CDR3 terminus; that terminus is restored from the germline J gene. The chain uses TRBV18 and TRBJ2-1, with D uncertain. Germline CDR1 and CDR2: KGHSH and LQKENI. V was trimmed by 1 base and J by 2 bases, leaving 9 bases between them. CDR3 length equals 15 residues. The CDR3 DNA, read in part, is TGTGCCAGCTCACCACGAGTGAACACCTACAATGAG. It encodes CASSPRVNTYNE. The whole CDR3 region reads CASSPRVNTYNEQFF.

This clone was recorded many times. The CDR3 end falls 3 residues outside the read, so it is completed with the germline J gene. The chain uses TRBV20-1 and TRBJ2-5, with D maybe TRBD2 (7 bases). CDR3 length: 15 residues. Deletions cut 3 bases from V and 3 bases from J, with 17 bases between. CDR1 is DFQATT, CDR2 SNEGSKA, per germline (reference sequence). The DNA read from the CDR3 is TGCAGTGCTAGTGGACTGTTAGGGGGGGAAGAGACC. This codes for CSASGLLGGEET. The complete CDR3 reads CSASGLLGGEETQYF.

This clone has at least ten counts. The sequenced fragment ends 3 residues before the CDR3 boundary, so the rest is inferred from the germline J gene. The chain carries TRBV5-1 and TRBJ2-2, with 9 positions matching TRBD1. Losses at the gene ends were 5 bases for V and 2 bases for J; bases not matched to a gene: 4. CDR3 length: 15 residues. Germline values: CDR1 SGHRS, CDR2 YFSETQ. The CDR3 DNA, read in part, is TGCGCCAGCAGTCTAACAGGGGGCAACACCGGGGAG. Its translation: CASSLTGGNTGE. The complete CDR3 reads CASSLTGGNTGELFF.